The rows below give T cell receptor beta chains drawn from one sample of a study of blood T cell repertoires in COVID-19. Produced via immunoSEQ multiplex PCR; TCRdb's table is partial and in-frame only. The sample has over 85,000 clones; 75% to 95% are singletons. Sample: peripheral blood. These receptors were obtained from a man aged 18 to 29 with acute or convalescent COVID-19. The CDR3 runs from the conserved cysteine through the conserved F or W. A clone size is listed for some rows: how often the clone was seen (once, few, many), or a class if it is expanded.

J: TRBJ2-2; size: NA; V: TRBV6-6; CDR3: CASSYRTGDTGELFF
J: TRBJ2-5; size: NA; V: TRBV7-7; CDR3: CASSLGGRGAETQYF
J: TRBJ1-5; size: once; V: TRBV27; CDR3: CASSKTGYSNQPQHF
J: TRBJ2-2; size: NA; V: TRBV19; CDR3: CASSIYSNTGELFF
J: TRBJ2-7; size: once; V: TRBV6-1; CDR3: CASSELRDRVLFGSYEQYF
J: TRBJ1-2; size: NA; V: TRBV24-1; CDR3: CATSETTGRPGGYGYTF
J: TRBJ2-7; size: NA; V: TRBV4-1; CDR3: CARSRQGVDEQYF
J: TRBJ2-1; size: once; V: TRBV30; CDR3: CAWSVGAAPYNEQFF
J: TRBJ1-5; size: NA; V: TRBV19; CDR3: CASSMGRRDQPQHF
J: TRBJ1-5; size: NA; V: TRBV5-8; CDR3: CASSLDGTRNQPQHF
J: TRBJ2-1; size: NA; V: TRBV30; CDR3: CAWSGALGNEQFF
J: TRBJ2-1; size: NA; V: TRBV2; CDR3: CASDRDRGGNEQFF
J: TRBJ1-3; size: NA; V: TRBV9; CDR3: CASSLGQGTGNTIYF
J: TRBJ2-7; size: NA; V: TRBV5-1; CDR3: CASSLITSGGAYSYEQYF
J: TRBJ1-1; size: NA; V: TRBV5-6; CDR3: CASSLDRGMTEAFF
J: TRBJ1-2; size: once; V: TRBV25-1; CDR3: CASSDPRVNYGYTF
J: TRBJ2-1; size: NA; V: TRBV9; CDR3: CASSVVVGTSGSPSYNEQFF
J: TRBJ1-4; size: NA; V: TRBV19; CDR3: CASSSQGWGSEKLFF
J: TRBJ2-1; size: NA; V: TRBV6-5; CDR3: CASRAGQGSNEQFF
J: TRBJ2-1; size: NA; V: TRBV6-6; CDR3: CASSLKQGQRVVSYNEQFF
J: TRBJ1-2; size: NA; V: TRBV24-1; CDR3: CATSDLDGANYGYTF
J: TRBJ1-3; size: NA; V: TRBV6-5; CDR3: CASSRQGGGNTIYF
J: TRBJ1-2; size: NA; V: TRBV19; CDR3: CASTQGGFEFSGYTF
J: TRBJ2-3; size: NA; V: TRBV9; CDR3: CASSVERIGAGVTDTQYF
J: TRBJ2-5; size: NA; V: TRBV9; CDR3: CASSSGGETQYF
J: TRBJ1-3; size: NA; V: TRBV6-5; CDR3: CASVPKLASGNTIYF
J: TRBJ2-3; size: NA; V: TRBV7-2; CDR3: CASSPRRGGRTDTQYF
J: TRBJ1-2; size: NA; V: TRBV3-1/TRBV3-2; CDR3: CASSPDRGMSEGYGYTF
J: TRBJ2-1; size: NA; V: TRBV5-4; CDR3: CASSRGLEAYNEQFF
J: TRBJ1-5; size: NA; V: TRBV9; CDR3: CASSDSGNQPQHF
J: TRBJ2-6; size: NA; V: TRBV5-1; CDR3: CASSLQVLTGANVLTF
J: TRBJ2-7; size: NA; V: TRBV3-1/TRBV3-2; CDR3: CASSQLAGGYSYEQYF
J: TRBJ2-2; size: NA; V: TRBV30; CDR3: CAWSVQLAAGELFF
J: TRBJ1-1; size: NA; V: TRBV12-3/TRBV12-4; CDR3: CATLPEAFF
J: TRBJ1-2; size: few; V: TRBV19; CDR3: CASSKTGYGYTF
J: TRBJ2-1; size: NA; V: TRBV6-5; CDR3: CASSSTRSNDEQFF
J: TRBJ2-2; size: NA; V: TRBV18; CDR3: CASSPPTGQGNTGELFF
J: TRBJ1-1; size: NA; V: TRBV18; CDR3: CASSPSRTINTEAFF
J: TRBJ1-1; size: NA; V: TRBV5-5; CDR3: CASSLGGTATEAFF
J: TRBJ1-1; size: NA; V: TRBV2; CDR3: CASSESGTANTEAFF
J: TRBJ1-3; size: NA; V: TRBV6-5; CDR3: CASSYGGSGNTIYF
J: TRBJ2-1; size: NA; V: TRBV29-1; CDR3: CSVGSLTGVSYNEQFF
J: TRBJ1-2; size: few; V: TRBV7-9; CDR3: CASSLGPGGYTF
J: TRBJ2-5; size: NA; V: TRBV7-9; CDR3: CASSLNQGEETQYF
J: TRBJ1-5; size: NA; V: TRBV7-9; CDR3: CASSQSGQGAQPQHF
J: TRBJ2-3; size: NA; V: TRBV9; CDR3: CASSRTSGGAEDTQYF
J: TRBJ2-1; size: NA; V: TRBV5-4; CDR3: CASSSITSYNEQFF
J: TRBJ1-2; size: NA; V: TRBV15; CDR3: CATSRDDRTRPGGYTF
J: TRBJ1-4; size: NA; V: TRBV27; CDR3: CASSLSPPRTGSTTNEKLFF
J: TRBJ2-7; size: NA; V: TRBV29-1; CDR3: CSVAHYGEQYF
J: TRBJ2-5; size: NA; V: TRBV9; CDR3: CASSPSGTGRETQYF
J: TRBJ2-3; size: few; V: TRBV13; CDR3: CASSFTSGGTGGHTDTQYF
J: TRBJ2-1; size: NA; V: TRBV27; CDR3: CASSPFPPGGSYNEQFF
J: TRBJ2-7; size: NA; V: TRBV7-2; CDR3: CASSLPLAGEIPVSYEQYF
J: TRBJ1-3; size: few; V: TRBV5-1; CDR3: CASSLAGGGGNTIYF
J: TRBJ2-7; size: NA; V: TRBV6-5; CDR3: CASRQQGARYEQYF
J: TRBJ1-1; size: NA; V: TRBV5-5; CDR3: CASSLAPGGGEVMLTEAFF
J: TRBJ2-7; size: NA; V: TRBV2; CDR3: CASSFRGDYEQYF
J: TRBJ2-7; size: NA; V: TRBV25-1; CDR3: CASSTGTGGNSYEQYF
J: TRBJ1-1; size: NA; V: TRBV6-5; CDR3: CASSRSPTGHTEAFF